This T cell receptor beta chain comes out of a study of T cell responses to AZD1222 COVID-19 vaccine. Notes on the study in general: It should be noted that donors were predominantly white British and more often female, and clonal diversity was possibly underestimated. Among those given AZD1222, only 5 to 7 were seropositive at baseline. Targeting of unmutated variant regions was reportedly seen in nearly half of spike-specific TCRs. At 160-218 and 743-854, vaccine-associated CD4 TCRs were dominant, and they spanned spike.

As regards this clone: Its antigen is still unknown.

Assay used: immunoSEQ multiplex PCR; TCRdb lists only in-frame clones, some missing. The sample has about 110,000 clones; roughly 92% are singletons. Germline trimming cut 4 bases from V and 9 bases from J; bases unmatched to any gene: 2. Per germline, CDR1 SGHDN and CDR2 FVKESK. The CDR3 is made up of 14 amino acids. This sequence was found in an adult who received the AZD1222 COVID-19 vaccine. The sequencing used peripheral blood, collected 28 days after the second AZD1222 dose. The chain couples TRBV14 to TRBJ1-6, with 11 bases identical to TRBD1. The CDR3 reads CASSPGTGGSPLHF. The DNA of the CDR3 is TGTGCCAGCAGCCCCGGGACAGGGGGTTCACCCCTCCACTTT.